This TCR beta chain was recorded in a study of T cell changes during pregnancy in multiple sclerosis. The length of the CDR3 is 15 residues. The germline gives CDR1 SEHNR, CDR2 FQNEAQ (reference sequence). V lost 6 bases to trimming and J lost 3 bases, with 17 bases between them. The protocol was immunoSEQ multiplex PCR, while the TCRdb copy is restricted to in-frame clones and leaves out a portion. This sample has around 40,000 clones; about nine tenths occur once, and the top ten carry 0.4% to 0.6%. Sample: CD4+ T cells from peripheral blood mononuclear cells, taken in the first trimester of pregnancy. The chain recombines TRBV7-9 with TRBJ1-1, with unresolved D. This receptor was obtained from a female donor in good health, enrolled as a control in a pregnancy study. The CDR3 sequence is CASRPVSLVDTEAFF. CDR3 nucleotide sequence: TGTGCCAGCAGGCCGGTATCTTTGGTGGACACTGAAGCTTTCTTT.